This TCR beta chain was found in a study of T cells in Graves' hyperthyroidism and ophthalmopathy. Germline V lookup: CDR1 LGHDT, CDR2 YNNKEL (reference sequence). The CDR3 spans 15 residues. V was pared by 4 bases and J by 10 bases, with 20 bases between. The TCR beta CDR3 regions underwent amplification using RNA transcripts as the source. In the first-round RT-PCR of the TCR CDR3, the HTBI primer set was used. TCRdb used MiXCR to reprocess the multiplex PCR reads, holding one entry per CDR3 protein. The sample lists around 350,000 distinct CDR3 sequences, about 18% seen once, with roughly 35% in the top ten. This clonotype was seen many times.

The chain couples TRBV3-1 to TRBJ2-1, with D possibly matching TRBD1 (5 bases). The TCR originated in a woman under 40 with Graves' hyperthyroidism that later progressed to Graves' ophthalmopathy. The sample comprised blood. The CDR3 loop is CASSRDSEQSWEQFF. CDR3 DNA sequence: TGTGCCAGCAGCCGCGACAGTGAACAATCGTGGGAGCAGTTCTTC.